A single sample is the source of the 6 T cell receptor beta chains below, sequenced in a study of blood T cells in healthy people across ages. A sample-barcoded 5' primer and a J-beta primer mix were used in a second PCR of about 7 to 12 cycles. MiXCR, run by TCRdb on the 5' RACE reads, gives a single entry per CDR3 protein. Of about 1.8 million distinct CDR3 sequences in the sample, 49% were seen once. The sequenced sample was blood. These receptors were collected from a woman aged 40 to 55 in good health.

There are a few counts of this clonotype. The chain combines TRBV6-6 with TRBJ2-5; D gene unclear. V was shortened by 7 bases and J by 5 bases, with 8 bases between the two germline ends. The CDR3 loop spans 11 amino acids. CDR1 MNHNY and CDR2 SVGAGI come from the germline V gene (reference sequence). CDR3: CASIYGETQYF. CDR3 bases: TGTGCCAGCATCTACGGGGAGACCCAGTACTTC.

For the CDR3, the DNA is TGCAGTGCCCTACCGGGACAGGGCCGAACTGAAGCTTTCTTT. Translated, it gives CSALPGQGRTEAFF. The chain uses TRBV20-1 and TRBJ1-1; 9 bases are a match to TRBD1. In germline, CDR1 is DFQATT, CDR2 SNEGSKA (reference sequence). Unmatched junction bases numbered 10, after V lost 6 bases and J lost 5 bases. This CDR3 is 14 amino acids long.

The chain is built from TRBV9 and TRBJ2-1, with D unclear. Trimming left V 0 bases short and J 4 bases short, with 11 bases between. There are 15 residues in the CDR3. Per germline, CDR1 SGDLS and CDR2 YYNGEE. The CDR3: CASSVGSLTYNEQFF. CDR3 in DNA: TGTGCCAGCAGCGTAGGGTCCCTCACTTACAATGAGCAGTTCTTC.

This clonotype was counted only a few times. The gene calls are TRBV20-1 and TRBJ2-3, with 7 nucleotides matching TRBD1. V gave up 6 bases and J gave up 2 bases; unmatched junction bases: 14. The V gene's germline CDR1 is DFQATT and CDR2 SNEGSKA (reference sequence). This CDR3 region has 16 residues. For the CDR3, the DNA is TGCAGTGCCAATGACAGGGCGGGCACCCCCACAGATACGCAGTATTTT. Translation gives CSANDRAGTPTDTQYF.

This clonotype was counted once. The genes are TRBV5-5 and TRBJ2-1; 9 positions agree with TRBD1. V was pared by 6 bases and J by 10 bases, with 8 bases of the junction left unmatched. Germline V lookup: CDR1 SGHKS, CDR2 YYEKEE (reference sequence). The CDR3 runs 13 residues. This CDR3 reads CASNQGQGYEQFF. In nucleotides, the CDR3 is TGTGCCAGCAACCAGGGACAGGGTTACGAGCAGTTCTTC.

The genes are TRBV7-9 and TRBJ2-5, with no clear D. CDR3 length: 14 residues. V was clipped by 6 bases and J by 1 base, with 12 bases between them. Germline V gene lookup returns CDR1 SEHNR and CDR2 FQNEAQ (reference sequence). The CDR3 here is CASSFGFIQETQYF. Here the CDR3 DNA reads TGTGCCAGCAGTTTCGGTTTTATCCAAGAGACCCAGTACTTC.